The T cell receptor (beta chain) under discussion was sequenced for a study of cytomegalovirus exposure and HLA in healthy donors. As concerns this clone: Antigen unknown.

60 Vbeta and 13 Jbeta primers were used in PCR. TCRdb's table, derived via immunoSEQ multiplex PCR, lists solely in-frame clones and lacks some. The sample yields 100,000 to 150,000 clones, roughly four fifths seen once. Looked up from germline, CDR1 is SGHNT and CDR2 is YENEEA. V was clipped by 5 bases and J by 4 bases; unmatched bases: 9. The CDR3 contains 16 residues. General study points: Reported performance of the classifier showed diagnosis of cytomegalovirus status with high specificity and sensitivity.

This receptor was identified in a woman in her fifties or sixties in good health and CMV-seronegative. Input material: PBMCs. This sequence joins TRBV11-3 and TRBJ2-1, with 9 bases lining up with TRBD1. The CDR3 DNA is TGTGCCAGCAGCCCCAGGGGGGGACAGGGATACAATGAGCAGTTCTTC. Translation: CASSPRGGQGYNEQFF.